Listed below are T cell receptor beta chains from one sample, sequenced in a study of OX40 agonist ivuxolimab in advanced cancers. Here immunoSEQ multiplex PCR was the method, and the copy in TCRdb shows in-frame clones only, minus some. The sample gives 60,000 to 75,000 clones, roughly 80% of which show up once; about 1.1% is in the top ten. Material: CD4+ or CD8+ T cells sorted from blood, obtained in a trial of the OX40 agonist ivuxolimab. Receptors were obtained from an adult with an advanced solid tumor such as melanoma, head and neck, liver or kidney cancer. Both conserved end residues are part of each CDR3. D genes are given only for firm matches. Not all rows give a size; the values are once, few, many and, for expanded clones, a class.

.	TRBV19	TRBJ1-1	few	TGTGCCACGACCCCGGGACTCCCTGTCAGCACTGAAGCTTTCTTT	CATTPGLPVSTEAFF
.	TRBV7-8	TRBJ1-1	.	TGTGCCAGCAGCCTAATCCAACGTATGAACACTGAAGCTTTCTTT	CASSLIQRMNTEAFF
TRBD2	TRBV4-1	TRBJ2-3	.	TGCGCCAGCAGCCACGCCGGACTAGCGGGGGGTTATAGGGGCACAGATACGCAGTATTTT	CASSHAGLAGGYRGTDTQYF
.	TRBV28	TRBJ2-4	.	TGTGCCAGCAGTTATCCAGGGACTGTGGACATTCAGTACTTC	CASSYPGTVDIQYF
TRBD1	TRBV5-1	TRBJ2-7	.	TGCGCCAGCAGCCGGGACAGGGGATATGACGAGCAGTACTTC	CASSRDRGYDEQYF
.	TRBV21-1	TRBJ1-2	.	TGTGCCAGCAGCAAATACAGCGGTGATAGGGATGGCTACACCTTC	CASSKYSGDRDGYTF
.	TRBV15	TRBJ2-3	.	TGTGCCACCAGCAGAGATCTGGGCTCCGATACGCAGTATTTT	CATSRDLGSDTQYF
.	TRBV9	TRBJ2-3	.	TGTGCCAGCAGCGTAGCACTCTCTAGCACAGATACGCAGTATTTT	CASSVALSSTDTQYF
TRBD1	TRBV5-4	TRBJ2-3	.	TGTGCCAGCAGCTTGCAACAGGGGGCTTCGGCAGATACGCAGTATTTT	CASSLQQGASADTQYF
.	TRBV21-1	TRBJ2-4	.	TGTGCCAGCAGCAAAGGGGGGGACAGATCGATTTCTAACATTCAGTACTTC	CASSKGGDRSISNIQYF
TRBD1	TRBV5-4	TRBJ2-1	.	TGTGCCAGCAGCTCAAACAGGGGTGACAATGAGCAGTTCTTC	CASSSNRGDNEQFF
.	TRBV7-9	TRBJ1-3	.	TGTGCCAGCAGCCCCCCCGGAAACACCATATATTTT	CASSPPGNTIYF
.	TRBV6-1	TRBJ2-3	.	TGTGCCAGCTCGGTCTCCCTAGCAGATACGCAGTATTTT	CASSVSLADTQYF
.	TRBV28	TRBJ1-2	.	TGTGCCAGCAGACAGCAGGGATTTGACTATGGCTACACCTTC	CASRQQGFDYGYTF
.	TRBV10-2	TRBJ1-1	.	TGCGCCAGCAGTGAGCCGGCCGATAAAGCTTTCTTT	CASSEPADKAFF
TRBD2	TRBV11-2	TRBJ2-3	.	TGTGCCAGCAGCTCGCCAGCGGGGGGACCTCCTAGCACAGATACGCAGTATTTT	CASSSPAGGPPSTDTQYF
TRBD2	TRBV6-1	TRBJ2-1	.	TGTGCCAGCTATCGCGGGGGGGCCGAGAATGAGCAGTTCTTC	CASYRGGAENEQFF
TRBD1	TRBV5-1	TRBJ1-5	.	TGCGCCAGCAGACCCGACAGGGGTAATCAGCCCCAGCATTTT	CASRPDRGNQPQHF
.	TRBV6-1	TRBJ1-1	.	TGTGCCAGCAGTGATAAGGTCCAGGGACGTTTT	CASSDKVQGRF
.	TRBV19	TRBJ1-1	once	TGTGCCAGTAGCTTGGGGTCTGGGGGCGGACGGAACACTGAAGCTTTCTTT	CASSLGSGGGRNTEAFF
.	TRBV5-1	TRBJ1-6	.	TGCGCCAGCAGCTTCCGGACAGTAAATTCACCCCTCCACTTT	CASSFRTVNSPLHF
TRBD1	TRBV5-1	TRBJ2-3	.	TGCGCCAGCATACAGGGGATGGGAACAGATACGCAGTATTTT	CASIQGMGTDTQYF
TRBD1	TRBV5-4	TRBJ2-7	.	TGTGCCAGCAGCTTGCTTACAGGGGTGTCATACGAGCAGTACTTC	CASSLLTGVSYEQYF
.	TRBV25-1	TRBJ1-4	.	TGTGCCAGCAGTGAATGGAGGGATAATGAAAAACTGTTTTTT	CASSEWRDNEKLFF
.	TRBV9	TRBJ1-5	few	TGTGCCAGCAGCGTAGGGACAGAGGCGCCCCAGCATTTT	CASSVGTEAPQHF
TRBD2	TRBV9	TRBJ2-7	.	TGTGCCAGCAGCGCCGAACTAGCGGGGGGGCGTAAACTCGAGCAGTACTTC	CASSAELAGGRKLEQYF
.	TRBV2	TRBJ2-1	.	TGTGCCAGCAGTGAATCGGGGGCTGAGCAGTTCTTC	CASSESGAEQFF
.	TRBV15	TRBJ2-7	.	TGTGCCACCAGCAGAGGGGATAGCGTCTCCTACGAGCAGTACTTC	CATSRGDSVSYEQYF
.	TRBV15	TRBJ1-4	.	TGTGCCACCAGCAGAGATCAGAGCCTACTGTTTTTT	CATSRDQSLLFF
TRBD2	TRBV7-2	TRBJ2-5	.	TGTGCCAGCAGCCTAAAGCGGACTAGCGGGGGGGCCTCAGAGACCCAGTACTTC	CASSLKRTSGGASETQYF
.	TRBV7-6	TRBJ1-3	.	TGTGCCAGCAGCGGCAGCGGGGTTAGTCATGGAAACACCATATATTTT	CASSGSGVSHGNTIYF
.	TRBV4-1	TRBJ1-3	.	TGCGCCAGCAGCCAGGCAGCTAGCTCAGGCGGAAACACCATATATTTT	CASSQAASSGGNTIYF
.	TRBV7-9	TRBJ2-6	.	TGTGCCAGCAGCTCCCACCCCCCCGGTATCTCTGGGGCCAACGTCCTGACTTTC	CASSSHPPGISGANVLTF
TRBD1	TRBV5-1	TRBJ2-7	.	TGCGCCAGCAGATCGACAGGGGGCCTGAACGAGCAGTACTTC	CASRSTGGLNEQYF
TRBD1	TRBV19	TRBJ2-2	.	TGTGCCGGCCGGGACAGGGCCCCCACCGGGGAGCTGTTTTTT	CAGRDRAPTGELFF
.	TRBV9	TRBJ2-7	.	TGTGCCAGCAGCGGGACTCCAGTACGGCAGTACTTC	CASSGTPVRQYF
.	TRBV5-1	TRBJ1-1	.	TGCGCCAGCAGCTTGGAGCGGGGGGGGAACACTGAAGCTTTCTTT	CASSLERGGNTEAFF
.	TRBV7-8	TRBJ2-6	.	TGTGCCAGCAGCCTGAGTGTAGGGGCCAACGTCCTGACTTTC	CASSLSVGANVLTF
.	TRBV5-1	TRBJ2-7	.	TGCGCCAGCAGCTCCACGAGTAACAGAGCCTCCTACGAGCAGTACTTC	CASSSTSNRASYEQYF
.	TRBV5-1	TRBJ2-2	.	TGCGCCAGCAGCTCAACCGGGACGAGGAGCGGGGAGCTGTTTTTT	CASSSTGTRSGELFF
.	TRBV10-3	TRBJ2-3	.	TGTGCCATCAGTGCCAAGCCAGGGACAGATACGCAGTATTTT	CAISAKPGTDTQYF
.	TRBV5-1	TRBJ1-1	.	TGCGCCAGCAGCTTGCCCCAGAACACTGAAGCTTTCTTT	CASSLPQNTEAFF
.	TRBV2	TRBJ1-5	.	TGTGCCAGCAGTGCCATCGGAGGCGGGTATCAGCCCCAGCATTTT	CASSAIGGGYQPQHF
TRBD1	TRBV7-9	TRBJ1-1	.	TGTGCCAGCAGCTTATCCAGGGGGGACACTGAAGCTTTCTTT	CASSLSRGDTEAFF
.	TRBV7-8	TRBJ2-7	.	TGTGCCAGCAGCTTACAATCCTACGAGCAGTACTTC	CASSLQSYEQYF
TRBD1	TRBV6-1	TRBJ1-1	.	TGTGCCAGCAGTGAGACAGGGGGCATCACTGAAGCTTTCTTT	CASSETGGITEAFF
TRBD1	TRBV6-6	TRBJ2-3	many	TGTGCCAGCAGTTACTCACAGGGGGGAGATACGCAGTATTTT	CASSYSQGGDTQYF
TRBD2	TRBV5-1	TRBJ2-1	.	TGCGCCAGCAGCTTGGGACTAGCGGGGGGAAGTTACAATGAGCAGTTCTTC	CASSLGLAGGSYNEQFF
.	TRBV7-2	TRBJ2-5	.	TGTGCCAGCAGCTTAGGGGGCTGGCAGGTACTAGAGACCCAGTACTTC	CASSLGGWQVLETQYF
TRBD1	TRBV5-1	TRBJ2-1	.	TGCGCCAGCAGCTCGGGACAGGAGGGTAATGAGCAGTTCTTC	CASSSGQEGNEQFF
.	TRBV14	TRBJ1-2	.	TGTGCCAGCAGCCCCGGACGGATCTACGATGGCTACACCTTC	CASSPGRIYDGYTF
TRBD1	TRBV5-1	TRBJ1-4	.	TGCGCCAGCAGCTTGGGCCCGACAGGGGGCGGCGAAAAACTGTTTTTT	CASSLGPTGGGEKLFF